This TCR beta chain is from a study of cytomegalovirus exposure and HLA in healthy donors. Study information: Out of around 360 genotyped donors, about 81% belonged to the Caucasian-associated ancestry cluster.

To note about this clone: Antigen: not known.

This PCR relied on a set of 60 Vbeta primers and 13 Jbeta primers. The repertoire was sequenced with immunoSEQ multiplex PCR; TCRdb's copy has only in-frame clones and lacks some. The table lists approximately 190,000 clones, roughly 80% of them singletons, with 3% to 4.5% in the top ten. Trimming cost V 0 bases and J 4 bases, with 9 bases left between them. There are 14 residues in the CDR3. Germline CDR1 is MGHRA and CDR2 is YSYEKL. The study's findings and limits: CMV serostatus was the only recorded immune exposure for donors. Fewer N-insertions (relative to the approximately 670-donor mean) were reportedly seen in an Asian-associated ancestry cluster in a later analysis.

Donors were ostensibly healthy at sampling, although undocumented immune exposures were probable. This TCR derives from a man aged 45-65 years in good health and CMV-seronegative. The V and J genes are TRBV4-1 and TRBJ2-5; D is perhaps TRBD2 (6 bases). Sequenced input: PBMCs. As DNA, the CDR3 is TGCGCCAGCAGCCAAGATCTCGGGGGAGAGACCCAGTACTTC. This gives the protein CASSQDLGGETQYF.